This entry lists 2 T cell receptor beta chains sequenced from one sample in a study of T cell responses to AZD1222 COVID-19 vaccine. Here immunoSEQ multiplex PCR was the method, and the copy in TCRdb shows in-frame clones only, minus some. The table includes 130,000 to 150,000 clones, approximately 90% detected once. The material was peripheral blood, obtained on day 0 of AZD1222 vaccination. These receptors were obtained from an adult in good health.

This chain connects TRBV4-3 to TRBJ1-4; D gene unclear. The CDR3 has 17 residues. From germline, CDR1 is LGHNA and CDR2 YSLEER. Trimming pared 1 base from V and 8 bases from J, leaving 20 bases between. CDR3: CASSQVWSRASREKLFF. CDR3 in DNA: TGCGCCAGCAGCCAAGTCTGGAGCCGGGCTTCGCGGGAAAAACTGTTTTTT.

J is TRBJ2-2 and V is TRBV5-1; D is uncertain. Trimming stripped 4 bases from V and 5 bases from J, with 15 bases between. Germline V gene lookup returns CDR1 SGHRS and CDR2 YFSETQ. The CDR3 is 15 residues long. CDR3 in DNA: TGCGCCAGCAGCCAGGATTTGGGAAATACCGGGGAGCTGTTTTTT. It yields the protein CASSQDLGNTGELFF.